Listed below are T cell receptor beta chains from one sample, sequenced in a study of shared clonotypes between healthy human individuals. Using immunoSEQ multiplex PCR, the repertoire was profiled, and TCRdb retains in-frame clones only, with some absent. The data contain approximately 2.3 million clones, about 92% of them singletons. Sequenced sample: naive CD4+ T cells from PBMCs. The source of these receptors is a man in his late teens or twenties in good health. Some clones in this sample may be carry-over from other donors' samples. The CDR3 runs from the conserved cysteine through the conserved F or W. A D gene is named only where the DNA matches it firmly. For some rows the clone size is stated as once, few or many, or as a class when expanded; others skip it.

CDR3 protein: CATGRTGGIYYGYTF
CDR3 DNA: TGTGCCACCGGTCGGACAGGGGGCATTTACTATGGCTACACCTTC
J gene: TRBJ1-2
clone size: -
D gene: TRBD1
V gene: TRBV19

CDR3 protein: CASSAKRTSGRSNEQFF
CDR3 DNA: TGTGCCAGCAGCGCGAAAAGGACTAGCGGGAGGAGTAATGAGCAGTTCTTC
J gene: TRBJ2-1
clone size: -
D gene: TRBD2
V gene: TRBV9

CDR3 protein: CASSLTQGTEAFF
CDR3 DNA: TGTGCCAGCAGCTTAACGCAGGGGACAGAAGCTTTCTTT
J gene: TRBJ1-1
clone size: once
D gene: -
V gene: TRBV7-3

CDR3 protein: CASSSQTGRFLPYGYTF
CDR3 DNA: TGTGCCAGTAGTTCCCAGACGGGCAGATTTTTACCTTATGGCTACACCTTC
J gene: TRBJ1-2
clone size: -
D gene: -
V gene: TRBV19

CDR3 protein: CASSLGQGTGNTIYF
CDR3 DNA: TGTGCCAGCAGCTTAGGACAGGGGACAGGAAACACCATATATTTT
J gene: TRBJ1-3
clone size: -
D gene: TRBD1
V gene: TRBV7-2

CDR3 protein: CASSGQGTTGELFF
CDR3 DNA: TGTGCCAGCAGCGGGCAGGGGACCACCGGGGAGCTGTTTTTT
J gene: TRBJ2-2
clone size: -
D gene: -
V gene: TRBV6-6

CDR3 protein: CASSFDYEQYF
CDR3 DNA: TGTGCCAGCAGCTTTGACTACGAGCAGTACTTC
J gene: TRBJ2-7
clone size: -
D gene: -
V gene: TRBV5-6

CDR3 protein: CASSLVVTSHNEQFF
CDR3 DNA: TGTGCCAGCAGCTTAGTTGTGACTTCTCACAATGAGCAGTTCTTC
J gene: TRBJ2-1
clone size: -
D gene: -
V gene: TRBV7-9

CDR3 protein: CASRQTGRSYGYTF
CDR3 DNA: TGTGCCAGCAGACAGACCGGGAGAAGCTATGGCTACACCTTC
J gene: TRBJ1-2
clone size: -
D gene: -
V gene: TRBV28

CDR3 protein: CATSRTAGLQETQYF
CDR3 DNA: TGTGCCACCAGCCGCACGGCAGGGCTACAAGAGACCCAGTACTTC
J gene: TRBJ2-5
clone size: -
D gene: -
V gene: TRBV15

CDR3 protein: CASSLVAGTGELFF
CDR3 DNA: TGCGCCAGCAGCTTGGTAGCCGGCACCGGGGAGCTGTTTTTT
J gene: TRBJ2-2
clone size: once
D gene: -
V gene: TRBV5-1

CDR3 protein: CSVPGVNEQFF
CDR3 DNA: TGCAGCGTCCCTGGGGTCAATGAGCAGTTCTTC
J gene: TRBJ2-1
clone size: -
D gene: -
V gene: TRBV29-1

CDR3 protein: CASRGIGTDPSNYGYTF
CDR3 DNA: TGTGCCAGCAGGGGAATCGGGACAGATCCTTCTAACTATGGCTACACCTTC
J gene: TRBJ1-2
clone size: -
D gene: TRBD1
V gene: TRBV28

CDR3 protein: CASSQVGGTSGYEQYF
CDR3 DNA: TGCGCCAGCAGCCAGGTTGGTGGGACTAGCGGCTACGAGCAGTACTTC
J gene: TRBJ2-7
clone size: -
D gene: TRBD2
V gene: TRBV4-1

CDR3 protein: CASSPPAGLNNEQFF
CDR3 DNA: TGTGCCAGCTCACCACCCGCCGGATTGAACAATGAGCAGTTCTTC
J gene: TRBJ2-1
clone size: -
D gene: -
V gene: TRBV18

CDR3 protein: CASGLTATYEQYF
CDR3 DNA: TGTGCCAGCGGGTTGACAGCCACCTACGAGCAGTACTTC
J gene: TRBJ2-7
clone size: -
D gene: -
V gene: TRBV27

CDR3 protein: CASSLGQPTYNEQFF
CDR3 DNA: TGTGCCAGCAGCTTAGGCCAGCCGACCTACAATGAGCAGTTCTTC
J gene: TRBJ2-1
clone size: -
D gene: -
V gene: TRBV7-3

CDR3 protein: CASSLALAVTDTQYF
CDR3 DNA: TGTGCCAGCAGCCTAGCTCTAGCGGTCACAGATACGCAGTATTTT
J gene: TRBJ2-3
clone size: -
D gene: TRBD2
V gene: TRBV4-2

CDR3 protein: CASSLVTSASYNEQFF
CDR3 DNA: TGCGCCAGCAGCTTGGTGACTAGCGCGTCCTACAATGAGCAGTTCTTC
J gene: TRBJ2-1
clone size: few
D gene: TRBD2
V gene: TRBV5-1

CDR3 protein: CASSWAGSSGYNEQFF
CDR3 DNA: TGTGCCAGCAGTTGGGCCGGGTCTAGCGGTTACAATGAGCAGTTCTTC
J gene: TRBJ2-1
clone size: -
D gene: TRBD2
V gene: TRBV25-1

CDR3 protein: CASSAPGTTLNEQFF
CDR3 DNA: TGTGCCAGCAGCGCCCCGGGGACTACCCTAAATGAGCAGTTCTTC
J gene: TRBJ2-1
clone size: -
D gene: TRBD2
V gene: TRBV9

CDR3 protein: CSVQGQVADTQYF
CDR3 DNA: TGCAGCGTTCAAGGACAGGTTGCAGATACGCAGTATTTT
J gene: TRBJ2-3
clone size: -
D gene: TRBD1
V gene: TRBV29-1

CDR3 protein: CASSSGQGTDTQYF
CDR3 DNA: TGTGCCAGCAGCTCTGGACAGGGCACAGATACGCAGTATTTT
J gene: TRBJ2-3
clone size: once
D gene: TRBD1
V gene: TRBV5-4

CDR3 protein: CASSIKTGTGFTYNEQFF
CDR3 DNA: TGTGCCAGTAGTATCAAAACCGGGACAGGTTTTACCTACAATGAGCAGTTCTTC
J gene: TRBJ2-1
clone size: -
D gene: TRBD1
V gene: TRBV19

CDR3 protein: CASSPQQLGLAGAIYADTQYF
CDR3 DNA: TGTGCCAGCAGCCCCCAGCAACTGGGACTAGCGGGAGCAATTTACGCAGATACGCAGTATTTT
J gene: TRBJ2-3
clone size: -
D gene: TRBD2
V gene: TRBV13

CDR3 protein: CASTLEGPRNSGELFF
CDR3 DNA: TGTGCCAGCACCTTGGAGGGGCCCAGGAATTCCGGGGAGCTGTTTTTT
J gene: TRBJ2-2
clone size: -
D gene: -
V gene: TRBV28

CDR3 protein: CASSSDSTEAFF
CDR3 DNA: TGTGCCAGCAGCTCCGACAGCACTGAAGCTTTCTTT
J gene: TRBJ1-1
clone size: -
D gene: -
V gene: TRBV11-3

CDR3 protein: CASSQGTGGYYGYTF
CDR3 DNA: TGCGCCAGCAGCCAAGGGACAGGGGGCTACTATGGCTACACCTTC
J gene: TRBJ1-2
clone size: -
D gene: TRBD1
V gene: TRBV4-3

CDR3 protein: CASSFGTAFGTEAFF
CDR3 DNA: TGTGCCAGCAGTTTTGGGACAGCGTTCGGCACTGAAGCTTTCTTT
J gene: TRBJ1-1
clone size: -
D gene: TRBD1
V gene: TRBV28

CDR3 protein: CASSYSTGQPQHF
CDR3 DNA: TGTGCCAGCAGTTACTCTACAGGTCAGCCCCAGCATTTT
J gene: TRBJ1-5
clone size: -
D gene: -
V gene: TRBV6-5

CDR3 protein: CASSSQSGTDTQYF
CDR3 DNA: TGTGCCAGCAGTTCTCAGAGCGGCACAGATACGCAGTATTTT
J gene: TRBJ2-3
clone size: once
D gene: -
V gene: TRBV28

CDR3 protein: CASSSQVRSNQPQHF
CDR3 DNA: TGTGCCAGCAGTTCCCAGGTTAGGAGCAATCAGCCCCAGCATTTT
J gene: TRBJ1-5
clone size: -
D gene: -
V gene: TRBV28

CDR3 protein: CASSPSGLAYEQYF
CDR3 DNA: TGTGCCAGCTCACCCTCGGGACTAGCCTACGAGCAGTACTTC
J gene: TRBJ2-7
clone size: once
D gene: TRBD2
V gene: TRBV18

CDR3 protein: CGIAMITQSRANVLTF
CDR3 DNA: TGTGGCATTGCAATGATAACACAAAGTCGGGCCAACGTCCTGACTTTC
J gene: TRBJ2-6
clone size: -
D gene: -
V gene: TRBV8-2

CDR3 protein: CASSVGLAGGDNEQFF
CDR3 DNA: TGTGCCAGCAGCGTTGGACTAGCGGGAGGGGACAATGAGCAGTTCTTC
J gene: TRBJ2-1
clone size: -
D gene: TRBD2
V gene: TRBV9

CDR3 protein: CASSLDSTNEKLFF
CDR3 DNA: TGCGCCAGCAGCTTGGACAGCACGAATGAAAAACTGTTTTTT
J gene: TRBJ1-4
clone size: -
D gene: -
V gene: TRBV5-1

CDR3 protein: CASSYGPGETQYF
CDR3 DNA: TGTGCCAGCAGCTATGGACCTGGGGAGACCCAGTACTTC
J gene: TRBJ2-5
clone size: -
D gene: -
V gene: TRBV7-2

CDR3 protein: CASSQDRGALQYF
CDR3 DNA: TGCGCCAGCAGCCAAGATAGGGGGGCATTGCAGTACTTC
J gene: TRBJ2-7
clone size: -
D gene: -
V gene: TRBV4-3

CDR3 protein: CASTGKYTHTQYF
CDR3 DNA: TGTGCCAGCACGGGCAAATACACACATACGCAGTATTTT
J gene: TRBJ2-3
clone size: -
D gene: -
V gene: TRBV28

CDR3 protein: CASSLGAGVDEQYF
CDR3 DNA: TGTGCCAGCAGCTTGGGAGCAGGGGTCGACGAGCAGTACTTC
J gene: TRBJ2-7
clone size: -
D gene: -
V gene: TRBV5-5

CDR3 protein: CASSLGRSSHRSMNTEAFF
CDR3 DNA: TGTGCCAGCAGCTTAGGGAGGAGTTCGCACCGATCCATGAACACTGAAGCTTTCTTT
J gene: TRBJ1-1
clone size: -
D gene: -
V gene: TRBV11-1